This T cell receptor (beta chain) originates from a study of cytomegalovirus exposure and HLA in healthy donors. Researchers ran the PCR with 60 Vbeta and 13 Jbeta primers. Repertoires were generated with immunoSEQ multiplex PCR, while TCRdb's copy carries only in-frame clones and drops some. The sample lists 160,000 or so clones; about four fifths were seen once. Germline V gives CDR1 SEHNR, CDR2 FQNEAQ (reference sequence). The CDR3 is 16 amino acids. V lost 6 bases and J lost 5; bases outside the gene matches: 10. The receptor was derived from a woman aged 45-60 years in good health and CMV-seronegative. The chain uses TRBV7-9 and TRBJ2-1; 10 bases fit TRBD1. Material for sequencing was PBMCs. DNA of the CDR3: TGTGCCAGCAGTGTACCGGGACAGGGGCGAAACAATGAGCAGTTCTTC. It translates to CASSVPGQGRNNEQFF.